Listed below are T cell receptor beta chains from one sample, sequenced in a study of T cell responses to AZD1222 COVID-19 vaccine. Method: immunoSEQ multiplex PCR; TCRdb's copy keeps in-frame clones and lacks some. Of 60,000 to 80,000 clones in the sample, 85% were seen once. This specimen was peripheral blood, taken on day 0 of AZD1222 vaccination. Every receptor here comes from an adult in good health. Both conserved end residues are part of each CDR3. Fields, in order: D gene, V gene, clone size, J gene, CDR3 protein, CDR3 DNA. The D gene is left open where the match is weak. Size tells how often a clone was seen (once, few, many) or the class of an expanded clone, and some rows leave it out.

d_call: NA; v_call: TRBV3-1/TRBV3-2; clone_size: NA; j_call: TRBJ2-3; cdr3_aa: CASSQGVDTQYF; cdr3_nt: TGTGCCAGCAGCCAAGGGGTCGATACGCAGTATTTT
d_call: NA; v_call: TRBV2; clone_size: NA; j_call: TRBJ1-1; cdr3_aa: CASSTQDTEAFF; cdr3_nt: TGTGCCAGCAGTACCCAGGACACTGAAGCTTTCTTT
d_call: NA; v_call: TRBV3-1/TRBV3-2; clone_size: NA; j_call: TRBJ1-4; cdr3_aa: CASSRTFWGEKLFF; cdr3_nt: TGTGCCAGCAGCCGGACATTTTGGGGGGAAAAACTGTTTTTT
d_call: NA; v_call: TRBV9; clone_size: NA; j_call: TRBJ2-7; cdr3_aa: CASSEGGAGVYEQYF; cdr3_nt: TGTGCCAGCAGCGAGGGGGGAGCAGGGGTGTACGAGCAGTACTTC
d_call: NA; v_call: TRBV5-1; clone_size: NA; j_call: TRBJ2-1; cdr3_aa: CASSPDSGGAHNEQFF; cdr3_nt: TGCGCCAGCAGCCCGGATTCGGGCGGGGCCCACAATGAGCAGTTCTTC
d_call: TRBD1; v_call: TRBV6-2/TRBV6-3; clone_size: NA; j_call: TRBJ1-2; cdr3_aa: CASSFPGRGSGYTF; cdr3_nt: TGTGCCAGCAGTTTCCCCGGCAGGGGGAGCGGCTACACCTTC
d_call: TRBD2; v_call: TRBV4-1; clone_size: few; j_call: TRBJ2-5; cdr3_aa: CASSQDGRGQETQYF; cdr3_nt: TGCGCCAGCAGCCAAGACGGGAGGGGGCAAGAGACCCAGTACTTC
d_call: NA; v_call: TRBV9; clone_size: NA; j_call: TRBJ2-7; cdr3_aa: CASSARGSYEQYF; cdr3_nt: TGTGCCAGCAGCGCCCGGGGCAGCTACGAGCAGTACTTC
d_call: NA; v_call: TRBV29-1; clone_size: NA; j_call: TRBJ1-1; cdr3_aa: CSVVVNTEAFF; cdr3_nt: TGCAGCGTTGTGGTGAACACTGAAGCTTTCTTT
d_call: TRBD2; v_call: TRBV5-1; clone_size: NA; j_call: TRBJ2-3; cdr3_aa: CASSASGGRDTDTQYF; cdr3_nt: TGCGCCAGCAGTGCTAGCGGGGGGCGGGACACAGATACGCAGTATTTT
d_call: TRBD1; v_call: TRBV6-5; clone_size: NA; j_call: TRBJ1-1; cdr3_aa: CASRLTGRPEAFF; cdr3_nt: TGTGCCAGCAGGTTGACAGGGCGCCCTGAAGCTTTCTTT
d_call: NA; v_call: TRBV29-1; clone_size: few; j_call: TRBJ1-4; cdr3_aa: CSVVVTGDEKLFF; cdr3_nt: TGCAGCGTTGTTGTGACAGGAGACGAAAAACTGTTTTTT
d_call: NA; v_call: TRBV6-5; clone_size: NA; j_call: TRBJ2-7; cdr3_aa: CASSYAVGVRYEQYF; cdr3_nt: TGTGCCAGCAGTTACGCAGTGGGGGTGCGGTACGAGCAGTACTTC
d_call: NA; v_call: TRBV5-4; clone_size: NA; j_call: TRBJ2-6; cdr3_aa: CASSSGATSGANVLTF; cdr3_nt: TGTGCCAGCAGCTCGGGGGCGACCTCTGGGGCCAACGTCCTGACTTTC
d_call: NA; v_call: TRBV9; clone_size: NA; j_call: TRBJ2-2; cdr3_aa: CASSVATDRGELFF; cdr3_nt: TGTGCCAGCAGCGTAGCGACTGACCGTGGGGAGCTGTTTTTT
d_call: TRBD2; v_call: TRBV2; clone_size: NA; j_call: TRBJ2-1; cdr3_aa: CASRGSGGRYNEQFF; cdr3_nt: TGTGCCAGCAGGGGTAGCGGGGGGCGTTACAATGAGCAGTTCTTC